This T cell receptor beta chain was captured by sequencing in a study of blood T cells in healthy people across ages. Findings and limits, study-wide: Long-lived donors exceeded aged donors in naive CD4+ cells and diversity.

Primed by a sample-barcoded 5' primer and a J-beta primer mix, a second PCR proceeded for about 6 to 11 cycles. Any given sample supplied a minimum of 3 million CDR3-containing paired-end reads. TCRdb re-called the 5' RACE reads through MiXCR, storing one row per CDR3 protein. Of about 800,000 distinct CDR3 sequences in the sample, around 25% were seen once. V was trimmed by 4 bases and J by 6 bases, leaving 17 bases between them. The CDR3 covers 14 residues. The V gene's germline CDR1 is SGDLS and CDR2 YYNGEE. A few counts support this clonotype. Its antigen is not identified. This same sample was also taken into another study, of T cells of mothers and their children. That investigation notes: Each 15 ul cDNA reaction used approximately 1.6 ug RNA; all RNA was used.

The source of this sequence is a boy between 10 and 17 years old in good health. Sequencing was performed on blood. The V and J genes are TRBV9 and TRBJ2-7; D may match TRBD1 or TRBD2 (5 bases each). In nucleotides, the CDR3 is TGTGCCAGCAGCCAAGGGGAGAGATTCACCGAGCAGTACTTC. Translated: CASSQGERFTEQYF.